A single sample is the source of the 15 T cell receptor beta chains below, sequenced in a study of cytotoxic CD8 clonotypes in ibrutinib-treated CLL (dated by TCRdb to the early 2020s). Reading the label with the study, this specimen's time point is: 20 to 25 months on ibrutinib. Libraries were made using the immunoSEQ multiplex PCR assay. TCRdb re-hosts the immuneACCESS table, in-frame sequences only. Its copies lack some clones; in the studies checked, an unresolved V gene accounts for under half of them, and the cause for the rest is not known. This sample holds about 120,000 clones; approximately 58% were observed only once. Roughly 35% of the sample lies in the top ten. The starting material was PBMCs, obtained after 24 months of ibrutinib treatment. The origin of the receptors is a human donor with chronic lymphocytic leukemia.

This chain links TRBV19 with TRBJ2-5; no reliable D call. The germline V gene encodes CDR1 LNHDA and CDR2 SQIVND (reference sequence). This CDR3 comprises 13 residues. Trimming shortened V by 0 bases and J by 2 bases, and 4 bases separated the two germline ends. The CDR3 coding sequence is TGTGCCAGTAGTATAGACAGACAAGAGACCCAGTACTTC. Encoded protein: CASSIDRQETQYF.

The chain is built from TRBV6-5 and TRBJ1-4; D not resolved. The V gene lost 6 bases and the J gene lost 0 bases, with 11 bases spanning the gap. The CDR3 extends over 15 amino acids. Germline V lookup: CDR1 MNHEY, CDR2 SVGAGI. Here the CDR3 DNA reads TGTGCCAGCAGCCTGGAAGTTGCAACTAATGAAAAACTGTTTTTT. Translated: CASSLEVATNEKLFF.

About this clone: Other DNA sequences of this sample code for an identical CDR3. This CDR3 reads CASSTRDTQYF. The CDR3 DNA reads as TGTGCCAGCAGTACCCGGGATACGCAGTATTTT. The chain uses TRBV6-5 and TRBJ2-3; D is ambiguous. The ends were cut back, 5 bases at V and 6 bases at J, with 6 bases in the middle. The CDR3 consists of 11 residues. Germline CDR1 and CDR2: MNHEY and SVGAGI.

The chain links TRBV4-2 to TRBJ2-3; 8 bases agree with TRBD2. This CDR3 is built from 17 residues. After removal of 0 bases from V and 2 bases from J, the junction contained 7 bases not matched to a gene. Germline-derived CDR1 and CDR2 are LGHNA and YNFKEQ. For the CDR3, the DNA is TGTGCCAGCAGCCAAGAGGGCGCGGGGGGCTTCACAGATACGCAGTATTTT. Translating it yields CASSQEGAGGFTDTQYF.

The chain employs TRBV6-6 and TRBJ2-2, with no clear D. This CDR3 has 14 amino acids. The V end lost 8 bases, the J end lost 6 bases, and 16 bases lay between the germline ends. The V gene's germline CDR1 is MNHNY and CDR2 SVGAGI (reference sequence). This CDR3 is CASGPRVKAGELFF. CDR3 bases: TGTGCCAGCGGTCCCCGGGTTAAGGCCGGGGAGCTGTTTTTT.

The chain recombines TRBV7-9 with TRBJ2-1; TRBD1 might be the D (5 bases). This CDR3 is 13 amino acids long. V lost 1 base to trimming and J lost 8 bases, with 9 bases between them. The germline V gene has CDR1 SEHNR and CDR2 FQNEAQ (reference sequence). The CDR3 sequence: CASSLDVTDEQFF. The CDR3 coding sequence is TGTGCCAGCAGCTTAGATGTGACAGATGAGCAGTTCTTC. Supplemented by reference TRBV7-9 and TRBJ2-1, the full variable domain reads DTGVSQNPRHKITKRGQNVTFRCDPISEHNRLYWYRQTLGQGPEFLTYFQNEAQLEKSRLLSDRFSAERPKGSFSTLEIQRTEQGDSAMYLCASSLDVTDEQFFGPGTRLTVL.

V and J are TRBV2 and TRBJ1-5; the D is unclear. The CDR3 is 13 amino acids. V dropped 7 bases and J dropped 6 bases, with 13 bases sitting between them. CDR1 and CDR2 from the germline V gene are SNHLY and FYNNEI. In nucleotides, the CDR3 is TGTGCCAGCAAATTTGACGGCCTTCAGCCCCAGCATTTT. This gives the protein CASKFDGLQPQHF.

This clone was seen only a few times. The genes are TRBV30 and TRBJ2-7; D is possibly TRBD1 (6 bases). The CDR3 has 14 residues. The germline V gene encodes CDR1 GTSNPN and CDR2 SVGIG (reference sequence). Deletions cut 0 bases from V and 5 bases from J, with 14 bases between. CDR3 loop: CAWSVLQGSDEQYF. The CDR3, as DNA: TGTGCCTGGAGTGTACTACAGGGTTCCGACGAGCAGTACTTC.

V gene TRBV2 combines with J gene TRBJ1-6; D call uncertain. Germline V gives CDR1 SNHLY, CDR2 FYNNEI. The V and J ends lost 6 bases and 1 base respectively, with 10 bases between them. There are 15 residues in the CDR3. The CDR3 spells CASRPTDSYNSPLHF. The CDR3, as DNA: TGTGCCAGCAGACCCACAGATTCCTATAATTCACCCCTCCACTTT.

This clone was observed a few times. This sequence joins TRBV5-1 and TRBJ1-3; D is unclear. Trimming removed 4 bases at V and 4 bases at J, with 12 bases between. CDR3 length equals 14 residues. CDR1 is SGHRS, CDR2 YFSETQ, per germline. CDR3 sequence: CASSLGSTGNTIYF. DNA for the CDR3: TGCGCCAGCAGCCTAGGGAGTACCGGAAACACCATATATTTT.

The chain has TRBV5-4 and TRBJ2-7, with D perhaps matching TRBD1 (6 bases). Germline CDR1 and CDR2: SGHNT and YYREEE (reference sequence). The CDR3 loop spans 15 amino acids. Trimming removed 0 bases from V and 6 bases from J, with 16 bases in between. CDR3 bases: TGTGCCAGCAGCTTGGGGGGGCAGACCGGGCGCGAGCAGTACTTC. Translating it yields CASSLGGQTGREQYF.

The V gene is TRBV30, the J gene TRBJ2-4; D could derive from TRBD1 or TRBD2 (5 bases each). V shed 3 bases and J shed 9 bases, with 18 bases lying between them. The CDR3 runs 14 residues. Germline V CDR1 and CDR2: GTSNPN, SVGIG (reference sequence). The CDR3 DNA reads as TGTGCCTGGAGCGTGGGGCAGGATGGGGGCATTCAGTACTTC. Amino acid sequence: CAWSVGQDGGIQYF.

This clone has a handful of counts. The chain has TRBV27 and TRBJ2-3; TRBD2 agrees at 8 bases. V lost 6 bases to trimming and J lost 0 bases; unmatched junction nucleotides: 8. This CDR3 spans 16 amino acids. The V gene's germline CDR1 is MNHEY and CDR2 SMNVEV (reference sequence). CDR3 loop: CASRGRSGSSTDTQYF. In DNA form, the CDR3 reads TGTGCCAGCAGGGGACGAAGCGGGAGCAGCACAGATACGCAGTATTTT.

The chain links TRBV30 to TRBJ1-2; the match to TRBD1 covers 9 bases. Germline loops: CDR1 GTSNPN, CDR2 SVGIG (reference sequence). Trimming took 5 bases from V and 7 from J; bases not matched to a gene: 2. This CDR3 comprises 11 residues. The CDR3 nucleotides are TGTGCCTGGGGGACAGGGTCTGGCTACACCTTC. Translating it yields CAWGTGSGYTF.

The J gene is TRBJ2-7, the V gene TRBV5-1; 9 bases match TRBD1. J was trimmed by 8 bases and V by 0 bases; bases with no gene match: 6. CDR1 is SGHRS and CDR2 is YFSETQ in the germline V gene. CDR3 length equals 14 residues. In DNA, the CDR3 is TGCGCCAGCAGCTTGGAAGGACAGGGGTTTCAGCAGTACTTC. This gives the protein CASSLEGQGFQQYF.